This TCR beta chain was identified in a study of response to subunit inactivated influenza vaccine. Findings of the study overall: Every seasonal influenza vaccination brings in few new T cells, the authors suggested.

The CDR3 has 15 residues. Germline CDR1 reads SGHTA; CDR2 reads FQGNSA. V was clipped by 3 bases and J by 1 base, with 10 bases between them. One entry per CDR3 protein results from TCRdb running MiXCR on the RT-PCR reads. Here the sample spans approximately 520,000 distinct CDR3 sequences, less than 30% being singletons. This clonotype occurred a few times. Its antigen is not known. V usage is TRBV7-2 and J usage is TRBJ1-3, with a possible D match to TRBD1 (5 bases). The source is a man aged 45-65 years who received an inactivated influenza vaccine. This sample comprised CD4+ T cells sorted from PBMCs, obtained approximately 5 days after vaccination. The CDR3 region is CASSLTTASGNTIYF. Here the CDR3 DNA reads TGTGCCAGCAGCTTGACGACAGCATCTGGAAACACCATATATTTT.